This TCR beta chain was sequenced during a study of T-cell memory formation after mild COVID-19. Overall study context: Largely, TCR clusters stayed within a single donor. Study findings and constraints: CD8+ contracting clones occupied EMRA, while CD4+ ones occupied mainly CM and EM.

Note on this clonotype: What it binds is unknown.

The V gene's germline CDR1 is MDHEN and CDR2 SYDVKM. V lost 7 bases, J lost 0 bases, and 10 bases stayed unmatched. The CDR3 runs to 17 residues. MiXCR, applied by TCRdb to the 5' RACE reads, yields one record per CDR3 protein. The sample contains approximately 300,000 distinct CDR3 sequences, 15% to 20% of which appear only once. Sequences were obtained from PBMCs or a T cell subset sorted from them (not recorded which). This receptor was obtained from a man aged 18 to 29 who had mild COVID-19 (a few samples of this study predate the infection). Cell type and time point are not known. This chain connects TRBV28 to TRBJ2-4, with TRBD2 identical over 9 bases. CDR3 nucleotides: TGTGCCAGCACGGGACGCGGGAGGGACCTAGCCAAAAACATTCAGTACTTC. It is translated as CASTGRGRDLAKNIQYF.